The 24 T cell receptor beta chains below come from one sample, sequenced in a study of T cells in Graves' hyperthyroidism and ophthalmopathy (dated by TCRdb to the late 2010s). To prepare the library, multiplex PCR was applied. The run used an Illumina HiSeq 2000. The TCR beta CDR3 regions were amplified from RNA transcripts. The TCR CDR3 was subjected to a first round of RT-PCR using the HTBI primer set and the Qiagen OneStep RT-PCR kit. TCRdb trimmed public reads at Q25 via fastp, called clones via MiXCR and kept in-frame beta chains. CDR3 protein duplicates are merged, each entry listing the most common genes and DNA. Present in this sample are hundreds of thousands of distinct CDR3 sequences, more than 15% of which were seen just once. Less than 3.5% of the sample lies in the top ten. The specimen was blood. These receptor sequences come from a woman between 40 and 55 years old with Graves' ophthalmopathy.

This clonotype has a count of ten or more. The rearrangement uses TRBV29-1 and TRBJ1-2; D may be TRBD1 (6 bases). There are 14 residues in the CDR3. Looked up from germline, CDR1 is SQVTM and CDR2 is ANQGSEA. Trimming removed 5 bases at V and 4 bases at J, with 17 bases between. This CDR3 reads CSVPTDRPPYGYTF. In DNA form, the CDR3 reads TGCAGCGTTCCTACCGACAGGCCACCCTATGGCTACACCTTC.

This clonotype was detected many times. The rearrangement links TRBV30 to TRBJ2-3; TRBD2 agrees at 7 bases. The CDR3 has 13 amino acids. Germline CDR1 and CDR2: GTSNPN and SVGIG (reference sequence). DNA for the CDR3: TGTGCGGGGGGGGTCGATCGCACAGATACGCAGTATTTT. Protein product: CAGGVDRTDTQYF.

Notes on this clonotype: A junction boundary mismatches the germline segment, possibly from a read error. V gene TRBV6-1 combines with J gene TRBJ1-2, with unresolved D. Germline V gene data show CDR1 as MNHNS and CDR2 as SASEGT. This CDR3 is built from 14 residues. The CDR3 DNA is TGCGCCAGCAGTGCCGGATCCCTAGGCTATGGCTACACCTTC. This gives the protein CASSAGSLGYGYTF.

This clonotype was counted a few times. The CDR3 here is CSAIKGNSNQPQHF. The CDR3 region has the DNA TGCAGTGCCATCAAGGGCAATAGCAATCAGCCCCAGCATTTT. The chain couples TRBV20-1 to TRBJ1-5; no firm D call. The CDR3 has 14 residues. The V gene lost 6 bases and the J gene lost 0 bases, with 12 bases spanning the gap. The V gene's germline CDR1 is DFQATT and CDR2 SNEGSKA (reference sequence).

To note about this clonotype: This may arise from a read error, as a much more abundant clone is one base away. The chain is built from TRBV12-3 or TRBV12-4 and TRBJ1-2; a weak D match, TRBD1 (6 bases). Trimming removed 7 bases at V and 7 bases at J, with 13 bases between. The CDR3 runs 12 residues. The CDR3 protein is CASKTQGTGYTF. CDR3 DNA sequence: TGTGCCAGCAAGACTCAGGGGACTGGCTACACCTTC.

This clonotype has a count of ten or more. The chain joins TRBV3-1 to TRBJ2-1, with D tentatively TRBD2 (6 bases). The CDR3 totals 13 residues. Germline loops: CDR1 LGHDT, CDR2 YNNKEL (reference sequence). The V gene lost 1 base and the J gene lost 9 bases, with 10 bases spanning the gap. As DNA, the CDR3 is TGTGCCAGCAGCCAAGCGACCGGGGGTGAGCAGTTCTTC. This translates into CASSQATGGEQFF.

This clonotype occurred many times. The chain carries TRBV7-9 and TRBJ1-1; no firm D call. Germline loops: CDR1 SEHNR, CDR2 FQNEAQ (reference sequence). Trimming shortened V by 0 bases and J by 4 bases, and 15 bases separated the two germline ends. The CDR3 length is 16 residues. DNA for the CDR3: TGTGCCAGCAGCTTAGCGTTGGGAAGCCCCGCCACTGAAGCTTTCTTT. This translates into CASSLALGSPATEAFF.

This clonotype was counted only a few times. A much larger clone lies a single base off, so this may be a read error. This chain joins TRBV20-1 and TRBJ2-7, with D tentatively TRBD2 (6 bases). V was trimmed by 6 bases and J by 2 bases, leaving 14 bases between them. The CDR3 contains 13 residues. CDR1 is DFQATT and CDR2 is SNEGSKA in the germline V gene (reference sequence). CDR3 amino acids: CSARDGSPYEQYF. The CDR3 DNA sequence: TGCAGTGCCAGGGACGGGAGCCCCTACGAGCAGTACTTC.

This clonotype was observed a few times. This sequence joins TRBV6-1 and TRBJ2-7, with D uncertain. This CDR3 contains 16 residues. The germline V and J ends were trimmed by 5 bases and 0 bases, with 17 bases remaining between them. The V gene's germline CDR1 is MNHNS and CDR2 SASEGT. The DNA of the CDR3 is TGTGCCAGCAGTTCCCACGGACGTTCTAGCTCCTACGAGCAGTACTTC. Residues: CASSSHGRSSSYEQYF.

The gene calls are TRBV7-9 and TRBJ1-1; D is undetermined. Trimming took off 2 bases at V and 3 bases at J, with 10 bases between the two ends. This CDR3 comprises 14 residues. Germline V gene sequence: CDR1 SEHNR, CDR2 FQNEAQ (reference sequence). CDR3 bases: TGTGCCAGCAGCTTACTAACACTTGACACTGAAGCTTTCTTT. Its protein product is CASSLLTLDTEAFF.

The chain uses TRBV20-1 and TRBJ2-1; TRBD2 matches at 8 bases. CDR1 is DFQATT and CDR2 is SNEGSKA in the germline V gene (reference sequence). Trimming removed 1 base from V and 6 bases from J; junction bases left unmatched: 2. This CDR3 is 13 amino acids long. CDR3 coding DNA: TGCAGTGCTAGAGTGGCGGGGGGCAATGAGCAGTTCTTC. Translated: CSARVAGGNEQFF.

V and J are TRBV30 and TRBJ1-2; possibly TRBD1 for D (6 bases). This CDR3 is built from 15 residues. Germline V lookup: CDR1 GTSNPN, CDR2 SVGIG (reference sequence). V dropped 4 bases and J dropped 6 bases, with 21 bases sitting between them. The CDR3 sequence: CAWNSGRGNYHGYTF. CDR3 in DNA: TGTGCCTGGAACTCCGGGAGGGGGAACTATCATGGCTACACCTTC.

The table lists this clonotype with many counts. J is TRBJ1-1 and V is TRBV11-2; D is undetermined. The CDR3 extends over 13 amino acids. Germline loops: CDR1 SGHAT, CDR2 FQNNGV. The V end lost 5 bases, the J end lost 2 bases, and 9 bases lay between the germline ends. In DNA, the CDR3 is TGTGCCAGCAGCCCGACACACAACACTGAAGCTTTCTTT. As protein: CASSPTHNTEAFF.

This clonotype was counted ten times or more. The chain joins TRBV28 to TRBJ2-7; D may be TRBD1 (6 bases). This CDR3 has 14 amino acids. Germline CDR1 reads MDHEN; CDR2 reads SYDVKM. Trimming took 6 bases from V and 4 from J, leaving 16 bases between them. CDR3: CASSRTYGQYEQYF. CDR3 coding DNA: TGTGCCAGCAGCCGCACTTACGGACAGTACGAGCAGTACTTC.

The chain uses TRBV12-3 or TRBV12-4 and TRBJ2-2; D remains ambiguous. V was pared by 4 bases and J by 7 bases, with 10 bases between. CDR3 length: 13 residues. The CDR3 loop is CASSSANVGELFF. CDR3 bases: TGTGCCAGCAGTTCCGCAAACGTCGGGGAGCTGTTTTTT.

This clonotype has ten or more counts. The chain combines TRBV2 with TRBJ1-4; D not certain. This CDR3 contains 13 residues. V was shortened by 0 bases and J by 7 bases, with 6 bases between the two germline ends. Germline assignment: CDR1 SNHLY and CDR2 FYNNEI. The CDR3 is CASSEAAGEKLFF. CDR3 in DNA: TGTGCCAGCAGTGAAGCGGCGGGTGAAAAACTGTTTTTT.

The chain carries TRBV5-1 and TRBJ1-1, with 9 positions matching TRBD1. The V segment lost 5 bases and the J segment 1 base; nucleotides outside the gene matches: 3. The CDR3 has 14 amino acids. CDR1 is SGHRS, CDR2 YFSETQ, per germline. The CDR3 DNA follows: TGCGCCAGCAGGGACAGGGGATCGAACACTGAAGCTTTCTTT. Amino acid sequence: CASRDRGSNTEAFF.

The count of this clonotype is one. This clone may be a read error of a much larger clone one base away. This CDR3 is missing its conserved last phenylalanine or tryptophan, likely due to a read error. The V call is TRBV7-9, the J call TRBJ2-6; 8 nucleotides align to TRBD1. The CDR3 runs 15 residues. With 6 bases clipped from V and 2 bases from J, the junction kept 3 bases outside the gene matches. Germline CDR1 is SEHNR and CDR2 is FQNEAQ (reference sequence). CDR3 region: CASRPDRAGANVLTL. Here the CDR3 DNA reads TGTGCCAGCAGACCGGACAGGGCTGGGGCCAACGTCCTGACTCTC.

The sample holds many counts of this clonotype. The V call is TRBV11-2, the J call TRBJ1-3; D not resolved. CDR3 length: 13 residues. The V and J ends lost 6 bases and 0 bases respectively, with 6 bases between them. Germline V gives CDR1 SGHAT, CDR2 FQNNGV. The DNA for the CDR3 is TGTGCCAGCAGTCTTGACTCTGGAAACACCATATATTTT. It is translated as CASSLDSGNTIYF.

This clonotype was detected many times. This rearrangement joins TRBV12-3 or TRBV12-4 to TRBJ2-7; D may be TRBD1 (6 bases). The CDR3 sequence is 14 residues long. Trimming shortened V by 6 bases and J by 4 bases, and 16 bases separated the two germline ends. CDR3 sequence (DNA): TGTGCCAGCAGGCCGGCAGTACAGGGATACGAGCAGTACTTC. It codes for CASRPAVQGYEQYF.

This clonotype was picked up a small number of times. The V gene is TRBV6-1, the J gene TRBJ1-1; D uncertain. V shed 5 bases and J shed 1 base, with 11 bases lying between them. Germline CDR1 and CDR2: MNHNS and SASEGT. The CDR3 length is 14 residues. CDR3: CASSLGMGNTEAFF. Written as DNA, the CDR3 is TGTGCCAGCAGTCTTGGGATGGGGAACACTGAAGCTTTCTTT.

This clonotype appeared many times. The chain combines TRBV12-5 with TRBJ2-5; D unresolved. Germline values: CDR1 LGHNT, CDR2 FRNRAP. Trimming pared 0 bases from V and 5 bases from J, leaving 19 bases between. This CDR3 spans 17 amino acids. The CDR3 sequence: CASGLVHLRGFGETQYF. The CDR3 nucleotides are TGTGCTAGTGGTTTGGTACATCTTAGAGGATTTGGGGAGACCCAGTACTTC.

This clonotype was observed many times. The DNA for the CDR3 is TGTGCCAGCAGGCTGACAGGGACGGGTGGAAACACCATATATTTT. Translating gives CASRLTGTGGNTIYF. The chain recombines TRBV2 with TRBJ1-3; TRBD1 aligns across 7 bases. The V and J ends lost 6 bases and 3 bases, in that order; junction bases with no gene match: 8. This CDR3 is built from 15 residues. CDR1 and CDR2 from the germline V gene are SNHLY and FYNNEI.

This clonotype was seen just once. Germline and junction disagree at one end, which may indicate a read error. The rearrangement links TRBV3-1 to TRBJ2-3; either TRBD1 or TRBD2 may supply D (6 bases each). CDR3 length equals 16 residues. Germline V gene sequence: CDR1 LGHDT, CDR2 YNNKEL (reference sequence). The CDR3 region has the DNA TGTGCCAGCAGCCTCCTGTCGGGGGCCTACACATATACGCAGTATTTT. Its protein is CASSLLSGAYTYTQYF.